These 10 T cell receptor beta chains were sequenced from one sample in a study of Graves' ophthalmopathy and Graves' hyperthyroidism. Amplified TCR beta CDR3 regions were obtained using RNA transcripts as template. HTBI primers were used in a first-round RT-PCR, which preceded a second-round multiplex PCR. TCRdb redid the calling of the multiplex PCR reads with MiXCR, one entry per CDR3 protein. The table includes around 40,000 distinct CDR3 sequences, over 40% detected once. The sequenced sample consisted of peripheral blood. These receptors came from an adult man with Graves' ophthalmopathy.

The rearrangement links TRBV11-2 to TRBJ2-2; no clear D gene. The CDR3 totals 18 residues. V shed 4 bases and J shed 4 bases, with 22 bases lying between them. Germline CDR1 and CDR2: SGHAT and FQNNGV. Here the CDR3 reads CASSSSWSRVSGTGELFF. The CDR3 DNA reads TGTGCCAGCAGCTCCTCCTGGTCCCGGGTCTCGGGCACCGGGGAGCTGTTTTTT.

V is TRBV4-1 and J is TRBJ1-2; weak D call: TRBD1 (5 bases). The CDR3 contains 16 residues. V was clipped by 1 base and J by 0 bases, with 12 bases between them. Germline values: CDR1 MGHRA, CDR2 YSYEKL. CDR3 nucleotides: TGCGCCAGCAGCCAAGTGTTACCAGGGACTAACTATGGCTACACCTTC. It is translated as CASSQVLPGTNYGYTF.

This clonotype was found many times. The J gene is TRBJ2-1, the V gene TRBV28; D tentatively fits TRBD1 or TRBD2 (5 bases each). The CDR3 extends over 12 amino acids. Germline V gene sequence: CDR1 MDHEN, CDR2 SYDVKM. V lost 7 bases and J 10 bases, leaving 14 bases between the germline ends. The CDR3 bases are TGTGCCAGCACTACTAGAGCAGGGGAGCAGTTCTTC. Its protein is CASTTRAGEQFF.

As for this clonotype: A read error may produce the germline difference seen at one junction end. Here the CDR3 DNA reads TGTGCTAGCAGTCCTACCAGAGGGGAAGGGACCCAGTACTTC. Translating it yields CASSPTRGEGTQYF. This rearrangement joins TRBV11-2 to TRBJ2-5, with D possibly being TRBD1 or TRBD2 (5 bases each). CDR1 and CDR2 from the germline V gene are SGHAT and FQNNGV. This CDR3 is 14 amino acids long.

This clonotype turned up a few times. This chain's CDR3 is CATSPSGRDTGELFF. As DNA, the CDR3 is TGTGCCACCTCCCCTAGCGGGAGAGACACCGGGGAGCTGTTTTTT. The V call is TRBV24-1, the J call TRBJ2-2, with TRBD2 matching 10 bases. The CDR3 totals 15 residues. Germline V gene lookup returns CDR1 KGHDR and CDR2 SFDVKD. Trimming cost V 9 bases and J 3 bases; bases outside gene matches: 6.

This clonotype was seen repeatedly, ten times or more. The J gene is TRBJ1-6, the V gene TRBV24-1, with D perhaps matching TRBD1 (5 bases). Looked up from germline, CDR1 is KGHDR and CDR2 is SFDVKD. The CDR3 length is 15 residues. Trimming shortened V by 4 bases and J by 7 bases, and 13 bases separated the two germline ends. The CDR3 sequence is CATSDPRVPNSPLHF. The CDR3 DNA sequence: TGTGCCACCAGTGACCCCAGGGTCCCAAATTCACCCCTCCACTTT.

By share of the sample, this clonotype is large. The J gene is TRBJ2-2, the V gene TRBV19; no reliable D call. The V end lost 1 base, the J end lost 3 bases, and 3 bases lay between the germline ends. Germline V gene data show CDR1 as LNHDA and CDR2 as SQIVND (reference sequence). CDR3 length: 13 amino acids. As DNA, the CDR3 is TGTGCCAGTAGTATAGGGGACACCGGGGAGCTGTTTTTT. Its protein is CASSIGDTGELFF. The full variable domain, with the rest looked up from reference TRBV19 and TRBJ2-2, is DGGITQSPKYLFRKEGQNVTLSCEQNLNHDAMYWYRQDPGQGLRLIYYSQIVNDFQKGDIAEGYSVSREKKESFPLTVTSAQKNPTAFYLCASSIGDTGELFFGEGSRLTVL.

This sequence joins TRBV20-1 and TRBJ1-6; tentatively, D is TRBD1 (5 bases). Germline lookup yields CDR1 DFQATT and CDR2 SNEGSKA (reference sequence). The CDR3 totals 17 residues. V was clipped by 0 bases and J by 6 bases, with 18 bases between them. The CDR3 loop reads CSARDEGRSLGNSPLHF. The CDR3, as DNA: TGCAGTGCTAGAGATGAGGGGAGGTCGCTGGGTAATTCACCCCTCCACTTT.

This clonotype has ten or more counts. The chain carries TRBV6-1 and TRBJ1-5, with unresolved D. The CDR3 is 13 residues long. The germline CDR1 and CDR2 sequences are MNHNS and SASEGT. V shed 6 bases and J shed 4 bases, with 10 bases lying between them. In nucleotides, the CDR3 is TGTGCCAGCAGGACCCGGGGAAATCAGCCCCAGCATTTT. Translating gives CASRTRGNQPQHF.

This clonotype was picked up many times. The CDR3 region is CASSLGVSDWAFF. The DNA for the CDR3 is TGTGCCAGCAGCTTAGGCGTTTCTGATTGGGCTTTCTTT. The chain joins TRBV7-9 to TRBJ1-1; D is uncertain. V was pared by 1 base and J by 11 bases, with 14 bases between. There are 13 residues in the CDR3. Germline CDR1 reads SEHNR; CDR2 reads FQNEAQ (reference sequence).